This TCR beta chain came from a study of control samples from healthy donors and cancer patients. Repertoires were generated with immunoSEQ multiplex PCR, while TCRdb's copy carries only in-frame clones and drops some. Among some 110,000 clones listed, about 93% were seen once. Germline V gene lookup returns CDR1 SGHTA and CDR2 FQGTGA. The CDR3 covers 13 residues. V was cut by 5 bases and J by 7 bases, with 12 bases left in between. This chain uses TRBV7-3 with TRBJ2-1; D remains ambiguous. Sample: blood. The receptor's source is a man aged 30 to 39 in good health. In DNA form, the CDR3 reads TGTGCCAGCAGCCCCCGTTTGGGGAATGAGCAGTTCTTC. Translating it yields CASSPRLGNEQFF.